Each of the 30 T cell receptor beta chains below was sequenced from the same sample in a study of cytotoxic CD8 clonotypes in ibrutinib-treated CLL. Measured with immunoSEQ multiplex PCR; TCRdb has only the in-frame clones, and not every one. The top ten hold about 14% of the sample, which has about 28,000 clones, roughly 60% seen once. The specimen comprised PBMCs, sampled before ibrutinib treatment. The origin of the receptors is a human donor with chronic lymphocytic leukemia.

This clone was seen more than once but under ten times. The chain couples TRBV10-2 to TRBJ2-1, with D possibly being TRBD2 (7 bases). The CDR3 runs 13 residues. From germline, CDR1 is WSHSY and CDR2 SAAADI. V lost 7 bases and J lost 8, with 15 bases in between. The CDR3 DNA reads TGCGCCAGCAAGGCGGGGGCTTTAGATGAGCAGTTCTTC. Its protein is CASKAGALDEQFF.

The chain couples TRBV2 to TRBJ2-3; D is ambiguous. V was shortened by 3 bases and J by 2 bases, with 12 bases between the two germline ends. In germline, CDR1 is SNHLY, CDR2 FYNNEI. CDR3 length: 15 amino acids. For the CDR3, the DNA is TGTGCCAGCAGTGAGCCGGCAGACTTCACAGATACGCAGTATTTT. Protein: CASSEPADFTDTQYF. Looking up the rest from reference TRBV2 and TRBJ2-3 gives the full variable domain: EPEVTQTPSHQVTQMGQEVILRCVPISNHLYFYWYRQILGQKVEFLVSFYNNEISEKSEIFDDQFSVERPDGSNFTLKIRSTKLEDSAMYFCASSEPADFTDTQYFGPGTRLTVL.

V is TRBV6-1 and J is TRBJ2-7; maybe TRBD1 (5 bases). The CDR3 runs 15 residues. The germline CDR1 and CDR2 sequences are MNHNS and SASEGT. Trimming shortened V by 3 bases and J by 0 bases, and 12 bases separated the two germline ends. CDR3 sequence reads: CASSETVPGSYEQYF. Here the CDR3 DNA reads TGTGCCAGCAGTGAGACAGTCCCAGGCTCCTACGAGCAGTACTTC.

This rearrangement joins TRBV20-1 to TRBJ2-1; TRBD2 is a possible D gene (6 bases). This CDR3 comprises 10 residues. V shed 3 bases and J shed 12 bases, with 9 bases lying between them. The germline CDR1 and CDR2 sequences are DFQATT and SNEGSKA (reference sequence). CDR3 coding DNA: TGCAGTGCTAGTACGGGGGTGCAGTTCTTC. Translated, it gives CSASTGVQFF.

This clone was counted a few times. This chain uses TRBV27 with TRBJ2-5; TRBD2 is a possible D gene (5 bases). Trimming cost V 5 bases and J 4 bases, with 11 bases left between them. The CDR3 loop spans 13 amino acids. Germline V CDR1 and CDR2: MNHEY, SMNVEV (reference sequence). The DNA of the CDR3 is TGTGCCAGCAGTGGGGTAGGAGGAGAGACCCAGTACTTC. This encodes CASSGVGGETQYF.

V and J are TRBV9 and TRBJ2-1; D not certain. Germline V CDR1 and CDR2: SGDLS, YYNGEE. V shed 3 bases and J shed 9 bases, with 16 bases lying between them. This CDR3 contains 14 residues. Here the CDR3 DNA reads TGTGCCAGCAGCGCCTATCGTTCAGGTGTTGAGCAGTTCTTC. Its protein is CASSAYRSGVEQFF. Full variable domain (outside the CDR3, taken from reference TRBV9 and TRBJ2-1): DSGVTQTPKHLITATGQRVTLRCSPRSGDLSVYWYQQSLDQGLQFLIQYYNGEERAKGNILERFSAQQFPDLHSELNLSSLELGDSALYFCASSAYRSGVEQFFGPGTRLTVL.

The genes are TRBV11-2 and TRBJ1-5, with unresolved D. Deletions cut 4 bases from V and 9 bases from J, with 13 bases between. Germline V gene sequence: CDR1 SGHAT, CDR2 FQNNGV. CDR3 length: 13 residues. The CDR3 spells CASSSVPEGPQHF. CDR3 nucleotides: TGTGCCAGCAGCTCCGTCCCCGAGGGGCCCCAGCATTTT.

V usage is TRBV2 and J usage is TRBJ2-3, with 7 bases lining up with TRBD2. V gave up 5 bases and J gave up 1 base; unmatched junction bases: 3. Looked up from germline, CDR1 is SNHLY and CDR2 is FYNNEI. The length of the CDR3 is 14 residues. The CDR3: CASSPTSGTDTQYF. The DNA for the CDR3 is TGTGCCAGCAGTCCCACTAGCGGCACAGATACGCAGTATTTT.

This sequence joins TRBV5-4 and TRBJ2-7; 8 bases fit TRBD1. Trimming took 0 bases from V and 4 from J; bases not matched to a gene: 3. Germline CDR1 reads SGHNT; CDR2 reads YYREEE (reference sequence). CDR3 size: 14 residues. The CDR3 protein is CASSLGQGRYEQYF. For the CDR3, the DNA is TGTGCCAGCAGCTTGGGACAGGGGAGGTACGAGCAGTACTTC. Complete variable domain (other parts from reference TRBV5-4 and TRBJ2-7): ETGVTQSPTHLIKTRGQQVTLRCSSQSGHNTVSWYQQALGQGPQFIFQYYREEENGRGNFPPRFSGLQFPNYSSELNVNALELDDSALYLCASSLGQGRYEQYFGPGTRLTVT.

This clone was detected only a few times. CDR3 in amino acids: CASSLVGGSYTEAFF. The DNA for the CDR3 is TGCGCCAGCAGCTTGGTTGGAGGGTCGTACACTGAAGCTTTCTTT. This chain uses TRBV5-1 with TRBJ1-1; D not certain. The CDR3 sequence is 15 residues long. Germline V lookup: CDR1 SGHRS, CDR2 YFSETQ. Trimming removed 0 bases from V and 3 bases from J, with 12 bases in between.

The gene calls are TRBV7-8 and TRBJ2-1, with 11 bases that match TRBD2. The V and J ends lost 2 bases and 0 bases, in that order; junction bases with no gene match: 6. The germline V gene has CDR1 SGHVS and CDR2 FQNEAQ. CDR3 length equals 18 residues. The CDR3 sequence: CASSLRVAGGGSYNEQFF. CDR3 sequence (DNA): TGTGCCAGCAGCTTAAGGGTAGCGGGAGGGGGCTCCTACAATGAGCAGTTCTTC.

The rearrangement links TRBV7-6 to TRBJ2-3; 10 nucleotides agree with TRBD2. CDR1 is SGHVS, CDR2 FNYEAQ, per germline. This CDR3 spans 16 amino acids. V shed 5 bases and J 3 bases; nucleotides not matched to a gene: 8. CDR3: CASSPRTSGMTDTQYF. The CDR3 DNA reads TGTGCCAGCAGCCCTCGGACTAGCGGAATGACAGATACGCAGTATTTT.

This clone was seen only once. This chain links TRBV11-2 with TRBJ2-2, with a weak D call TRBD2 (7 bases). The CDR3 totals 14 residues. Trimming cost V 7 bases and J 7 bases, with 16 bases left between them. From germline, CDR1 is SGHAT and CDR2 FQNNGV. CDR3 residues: CASTPGGGHGELFF. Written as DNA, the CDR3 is TGTGCCAGCACCCCAGGCGGGGGACACGGGGAGCTGTTTTTT. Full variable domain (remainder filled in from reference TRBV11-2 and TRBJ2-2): EAGVAQSPRYKIIEKRQSVAFWCNPISGHATLYWYQQILGQGPKLLIQFQNNGVVDDSQLPKDRFSAERLKGVDSTLKIQPAKLEDSAVYLCASTPGGGHGELFFGEGSRLTVL.

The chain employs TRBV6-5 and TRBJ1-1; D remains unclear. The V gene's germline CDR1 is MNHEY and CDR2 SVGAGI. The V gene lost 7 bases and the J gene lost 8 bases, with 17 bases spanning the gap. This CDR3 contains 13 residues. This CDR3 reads CASTLAGLGEAFF. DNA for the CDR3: TGTGCCAGCACCTTAGCAGGATTAGGAGAAGCTTTCTTT.

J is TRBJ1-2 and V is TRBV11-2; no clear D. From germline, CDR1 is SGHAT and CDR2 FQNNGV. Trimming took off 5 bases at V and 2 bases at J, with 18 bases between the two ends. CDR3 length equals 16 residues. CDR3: CASSETDRAGNYGYTF. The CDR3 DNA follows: TGTGCCAGCAGCGAAACAGATCGGGCGGGAAACTATGGCTACACCTTC. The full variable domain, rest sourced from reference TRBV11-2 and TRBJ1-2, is EAGVAQSPRYKIIEKRQSVAFWCNPISGHATLYWYQQILGQGPKLLIQFQNNGVVDDSQLPKDRFSAERLKGVDSTLKIQPAKLEDSAVYLCASSETDRAGNYGYTFGSGTRLTVV.

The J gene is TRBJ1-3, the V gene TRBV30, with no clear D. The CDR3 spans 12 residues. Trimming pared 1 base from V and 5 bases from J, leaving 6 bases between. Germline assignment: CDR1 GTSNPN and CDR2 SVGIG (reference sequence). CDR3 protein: CAWSAVRNTIYF. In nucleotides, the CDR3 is TGTGCCTGGAGTGCGGTCCGAAACACCATATATTTT.

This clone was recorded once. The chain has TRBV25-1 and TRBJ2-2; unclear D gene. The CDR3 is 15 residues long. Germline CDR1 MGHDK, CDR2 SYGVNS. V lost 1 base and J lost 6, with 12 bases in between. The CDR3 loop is CASSEFTGFAGELFF. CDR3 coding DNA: TGTGCCAGCAGTGAATTTACTGGGTTCGCCGGGGAGCTGTTTTTT.

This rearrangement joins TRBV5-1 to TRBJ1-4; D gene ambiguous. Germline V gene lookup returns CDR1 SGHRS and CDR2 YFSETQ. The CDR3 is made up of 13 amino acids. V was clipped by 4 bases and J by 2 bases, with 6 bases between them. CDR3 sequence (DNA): TGCGCCAGCAGCCCCCCGACTAATGAAAAACTGTTTTTT. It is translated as CASSPPTNEKLFF.

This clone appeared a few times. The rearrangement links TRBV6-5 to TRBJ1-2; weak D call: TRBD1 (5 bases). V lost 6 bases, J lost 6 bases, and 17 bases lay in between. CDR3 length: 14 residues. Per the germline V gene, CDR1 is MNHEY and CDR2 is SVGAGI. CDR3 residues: CASSSLGGFDGYTF. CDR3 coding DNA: TGTGCCAGCAGCTCCCTGGGGGGGTTTGATGGCTACACCTTC.

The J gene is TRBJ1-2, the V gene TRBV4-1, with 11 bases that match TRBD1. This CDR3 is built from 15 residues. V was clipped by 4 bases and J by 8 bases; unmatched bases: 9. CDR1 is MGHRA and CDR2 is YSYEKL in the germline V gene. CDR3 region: CASSPGTGGRRGYTF. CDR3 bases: TGCGCCAGCAGCCCTGGGACAGGGGGACGTAGGGGCTACACCTTC.

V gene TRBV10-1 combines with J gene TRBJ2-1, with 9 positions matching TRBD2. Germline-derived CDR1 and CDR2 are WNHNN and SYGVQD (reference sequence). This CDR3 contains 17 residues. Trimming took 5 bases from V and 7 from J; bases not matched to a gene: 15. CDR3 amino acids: CASSSIHAGGPSNEQFF. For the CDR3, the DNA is TGCGCCAGCAGTTCCATCCACGCGGGAGGGCCATCGAATGAGCAGTTCTTC.

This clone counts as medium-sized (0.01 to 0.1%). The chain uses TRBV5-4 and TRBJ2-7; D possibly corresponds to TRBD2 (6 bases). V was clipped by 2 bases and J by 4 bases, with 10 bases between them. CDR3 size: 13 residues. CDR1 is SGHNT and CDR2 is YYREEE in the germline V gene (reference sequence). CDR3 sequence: CASSFGTQYEQYF. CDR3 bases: TGTGCCAGCAGCTTCGGGACTCAGTACGAGCAGTACTTC.

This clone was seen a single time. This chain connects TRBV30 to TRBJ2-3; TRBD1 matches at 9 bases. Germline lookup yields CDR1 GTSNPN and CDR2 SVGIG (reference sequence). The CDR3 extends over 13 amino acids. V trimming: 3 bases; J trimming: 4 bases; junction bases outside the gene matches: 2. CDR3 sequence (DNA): TGTGCCTGGAGCGGGACAGGGTCAGATACGCAGTATTTT. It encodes CAWSGTGSDTQYF.

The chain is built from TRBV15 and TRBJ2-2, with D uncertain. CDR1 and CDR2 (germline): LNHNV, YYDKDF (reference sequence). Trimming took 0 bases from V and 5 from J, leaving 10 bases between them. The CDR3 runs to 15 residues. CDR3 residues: CATSRDLVGTGELFF. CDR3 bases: TGTGCCACCAGCAGAGATCTCGTGGGTACCGGGGAGCTGTTTTTT.

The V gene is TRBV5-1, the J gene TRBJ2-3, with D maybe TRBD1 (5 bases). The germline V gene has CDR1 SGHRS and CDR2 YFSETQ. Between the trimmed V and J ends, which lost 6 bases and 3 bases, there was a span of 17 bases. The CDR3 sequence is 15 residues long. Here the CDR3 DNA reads TGCGCCAGCATACTTGGGCAGGGCAGAACAGATACGCAGTATTTT. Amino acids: CASILGQGRTDTQYF.

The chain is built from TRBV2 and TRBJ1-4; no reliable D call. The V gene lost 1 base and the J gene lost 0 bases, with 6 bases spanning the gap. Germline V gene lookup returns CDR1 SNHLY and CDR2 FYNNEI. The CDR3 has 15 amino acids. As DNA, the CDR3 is TGTGCCAGCAGTGAAGTTTTATCAACTAATGAAAAACTGTTTTTT. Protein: CASSEVLSTNEKLFF.

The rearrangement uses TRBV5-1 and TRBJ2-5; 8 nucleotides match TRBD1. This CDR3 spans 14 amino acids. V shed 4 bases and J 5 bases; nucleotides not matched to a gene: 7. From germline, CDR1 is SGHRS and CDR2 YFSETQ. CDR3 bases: TGCGCCAGCAGCCCTGGACAGGGACTGGAGACCCAGTACTTC. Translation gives CASSPGQGLETQYF.

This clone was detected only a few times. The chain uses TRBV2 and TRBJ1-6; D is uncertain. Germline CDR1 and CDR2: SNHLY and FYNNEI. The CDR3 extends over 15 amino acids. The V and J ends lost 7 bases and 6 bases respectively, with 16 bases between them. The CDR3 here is CASTPQTLFNSPLHF. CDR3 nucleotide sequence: TGTGCCAGCACTCCCCAGACCCTTTTTAATTCACCCCTCCACTTT.

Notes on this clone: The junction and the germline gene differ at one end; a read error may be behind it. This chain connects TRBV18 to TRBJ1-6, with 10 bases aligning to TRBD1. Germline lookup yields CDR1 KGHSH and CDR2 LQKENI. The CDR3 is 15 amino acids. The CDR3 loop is CASSPWDRGSSLLHF. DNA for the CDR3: TGTGCCAGCTCACCATGGGACAGGGGCAGTTCACTCCTCCACTTT.

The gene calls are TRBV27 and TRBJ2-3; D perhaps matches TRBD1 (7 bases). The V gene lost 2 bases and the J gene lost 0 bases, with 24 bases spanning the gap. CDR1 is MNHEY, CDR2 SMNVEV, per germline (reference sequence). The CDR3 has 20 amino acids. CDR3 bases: TGTGCCAGCAGTTTAAAGTTGAGGTCAGGGGGGCTTCCTAGCACAGATACGCAGTATTTT. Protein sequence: CASSLKLRSGGLPSTDTQYF.